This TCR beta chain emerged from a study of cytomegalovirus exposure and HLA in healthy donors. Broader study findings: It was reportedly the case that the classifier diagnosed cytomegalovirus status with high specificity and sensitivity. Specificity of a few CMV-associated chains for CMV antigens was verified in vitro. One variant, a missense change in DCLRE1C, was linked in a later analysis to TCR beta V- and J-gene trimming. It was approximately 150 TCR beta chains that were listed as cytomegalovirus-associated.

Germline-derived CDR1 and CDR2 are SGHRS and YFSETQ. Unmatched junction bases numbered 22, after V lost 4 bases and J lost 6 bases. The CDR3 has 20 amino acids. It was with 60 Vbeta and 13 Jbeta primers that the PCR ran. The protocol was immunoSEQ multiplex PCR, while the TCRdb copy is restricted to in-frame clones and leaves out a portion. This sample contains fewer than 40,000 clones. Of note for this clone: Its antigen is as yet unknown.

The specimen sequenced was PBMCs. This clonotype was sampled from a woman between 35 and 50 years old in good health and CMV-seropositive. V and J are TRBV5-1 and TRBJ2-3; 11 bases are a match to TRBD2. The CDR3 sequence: CASSRGLWGGTSGDGDTQYF. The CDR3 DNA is TGCGCCAGCAGCCGCGGCTTGTGGGGTGGGACTAGCGGAGATGGTGATACGCAGTATTTT.